This T cell receptor (beta chain) was obtained from a study of cytomegalovirus exposure and HLA in healthy donors. 60 Vbeta and 13 Jbeta primers were used in PCR. TCRdb's copy holds only in-frame clones and misses some; the assay was immunoSEQ multiplex PCR. The sample lists approximately 110,000 clones, 65% to 80% occurring once. The germline CDR1 and CDR2 sequences are SGHRS and YFSETQ. V was cut by 4 bases and J by 1 base, with 17 bases left in between. This CDR3 contains 16 residues. This clonotype was obtained from a woman aged 40 to 50 in good health and CMV-seropositive. The chain couples TRBV5-1 to TRBJ1-1, with D tentatively TRBD1 (5 bases). Source material: PBMCs. The CDR3 bases are TGCGCCAGCAGCCCAGGGTACGGGGGAAGGAACACTGAAGCTTTCTTT. Translating it yields CASSPGYGGRNTEAFF. Based on the CDR3 plus reference TRBV5-1 and TRBJ1-1, the full variable domain is KAGVTQTPRYLIKTRGQQVTLSCSPISGHRSVSWYQQTPGQGLQFLFEYFSETQRNKGNFPGRFSGRQFSNSRSEMNVSTLELGDSALYLCASSPGYGGRNTEAFFGQGTRLTVV.